Here is one TCR beta chain with its context. No antigen is known for it. No much larger clonotype is one base removed from it; base qualities were not supplied. The CDR1 and CDR2 encoded by the germline V gene (reference sequence) are LGHDT and YNNKEL. Between the V and J ends, shortened by 0 bases and 6 bases respectively, the junction contains 6 bases. The CDR3, cysteine through phenylalanine, is 13 amino acids long. This entry keeps only the CDR3 DNA: 39 bases, framed from base 1. At one collaborating source in Seattle, patients were enrolled during active infection and were followed longitudinally through the course of disease. Collaborating institutions collected whole blood in K2EDTA tubes following their own protocols. For TCRbeta analysis, collaborator samples were shipped as frozen whole blood, as isolated PBMCs, or as DNA extracted from either sample type. The immunoSEQ Assay, a bias-controlled multiplex PCR, was used to amplify TCRbeta CDR3 regions from genomic DNA. The authors' analysis ran thus. Within the assay, amplification of reference gene primers was used to estimate how many nucleated cells each sample contained. To quantify the absolute abundance of each unique TCRbeta CDR3 rearrangement, sequence reads were collapsed and filtered. For each sample, productive Simpson clonality was calculated as the square root of Simpson's diversity index over productive rearrangements. As stored in TCRdb, this immuneACCESS dataset retains in-frame rearrangements with V and J assigned. A fraction of the clones does not appear; measured against another copy, unresolved V genes explain less than half of the discrepancy, and the remainder lacks a known reason. For V, J and clone size, that table is used; D and trimming come from the DNA. The sample table lists about 160,000 clones, around nine tenths of them with a count of one. Clones ranked in the top ten supply about 9.3% of the sample.

The data originate from a study of blood T cell repertoires in COVID-19 (TCRdb year 2020). General notes on the study: Collaborator samples came from the United States, Italy and Spain and covered acute and convalescent phases of COVID-19. Where HLA class I and class II types were available, the types were taken from metadata supplied by the sample provider, not from assay-based typing. The repertoires were released in a freely available public database intended as a resource for research on the immune response to SARS-CoV-2. The prospective study material was composed of cDNA or gDNA derived from T cells, B-cell-depleted T cells, or PBMCs. The dataset comprised deeply sampled blood TCRbeta repertoires from subjects exposed to, actively infected with, or recovered from COVID-19. The samples were drawn from the first 160 participants of the ongoing ImmuneRACE study and from 950 to 1,500 subjects provided by 6 global collaborators. A de-identified subject ID, COVID-19 status, age in years and sex were almost always included in the sample metadata. Points the paper makes about the study in general: The quantity of clinical and demographic metadata differed by source and by participant and was supplied without curation.

Specimen: peripheral blood. This sequence originates from a woman aged 70-85 years with COVID-19, enrolled during active disease. Recombination linked TRBV3-1 (or the pseudogene TRBV3-2) to TRBJ1-5, with no D gene named confidently. The nucleotides are TGTGCCAGCAGCCAAGATCCCGGTCAGCCCCAGCATTTT. Its protein reads: CASSQDPGQPQHF.